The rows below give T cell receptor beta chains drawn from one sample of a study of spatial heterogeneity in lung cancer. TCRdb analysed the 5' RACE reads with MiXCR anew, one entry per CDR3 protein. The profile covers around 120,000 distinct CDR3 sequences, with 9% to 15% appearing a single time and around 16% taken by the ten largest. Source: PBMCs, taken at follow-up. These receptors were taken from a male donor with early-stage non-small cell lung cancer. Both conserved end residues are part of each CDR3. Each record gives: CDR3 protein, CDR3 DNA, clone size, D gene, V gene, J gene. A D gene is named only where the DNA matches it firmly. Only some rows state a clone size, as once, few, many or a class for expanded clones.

CDR3 protein: CASSLGTGTYEQYF; CDR3 DNA: TGTGCCAGCAGTTTGGGGACAGGGACCTACGAGCAGTACTTC; clone size: few; D gene: TRBD1; V gene: TRBV12-3/TRBV12-4; J gene: TRBJ2-7
CDR3 protein: CASHSGLSYNEQFF; CDR3 DNA: TGTGCCAGCCATAGCGGACTATCCTACAATGAGCAGTTCTTC; clone size: many; D gene: NA; V gene: TRBV7-9; J gene: TRBJ2-1
CDR3 protein: CASSHRTAYNQPQHF; CDR3 DNA: TGTGCCAGCAGCCACAGGACGGCCTACAATCAGCCCCAGCATTTT; clone size: medium-sized; D gene: NA; V gene: TRBV5-6; J gene: TRBJ1-5
CDR3 protein: CAIRGSGKSSYNEQFF; CDR3 DNA: TGTGCCATCAGGGGCAGCGGGAAAAGCTCCTACAATGAGCAGTTCTTC; clone size: many; D gene: TRBD2; V gene: TRBV10-3; J gene: TRBJ2-1
CDR3 protein: CSATIGGGSSGANVLTF; CDR3 DNA: TGCAGCGCCACGATCGGCGGGGGGTCCTCTGGGGCCAACGTCCTGACTTTC; clone size: NA; D gene: TRBD2; V gene: TRBV20-1; J gene: TRBJ2-6
CDR3 protein: CASSYQSTSGGPRNEQYF; CDR3 DNA: TGCGCCAGCAGCTACCAATCAACTAGCGGGGGGCCCCGAAACGAGCAGTACTTC; clone size: many; D gene: TRBD2; V gene: TRBV5-1; J gene: TRBJ2-7
CDR3 protein: CASSQGVQGARGTEAFF; CDR3 DNA: TGCGCCAGCAGCCAAGGAGTACAGGGGGCGCGGGGAACTGAAGCTTTCTTT; clone size: many; D gene: TRBD1; V gene: TRBV4-1; J gene: TRBJ1-1
CDR3 protein: CASSSRGLESTDTQYF; CDR3 DNA: TGTGCCAGCAGTTCCCGGGGACTAGAATCCACAGATACGCAGTATTTT; clone size: few; D gene: TRBD2; V gene: TRBV28; J gene: TRBJ2-3
CDR3 protein: CASSLSSADTQYF; CDR3 DNA: TGTGCCAGCAGCTTAAGTAGTGCAGATACGCAGTATTTT; clone size: few; D gene: NA; V gene: TRBV5-4; J gene: TRBJ2-3
CDR3 protein: CASSYLARSEAFF; CDR3 DNA: TGTGCCAGCAGTTACTTAGCTCGGAGTGAAGCTTTCTTT; clone size: few; D gene: NA; V gene: TRBV6-2/TRBV6-3; J gene: TRBJ1-1
CDR3 protein: CASSSGPSRSGEQYF; CDR3 DNA: TGTGCCAGCAGCTCCGGACCAAGCCGGTCTGGCGAGCAGTACTTC; clone size: NA; D gene: NA; V gene: TRBV7-2; J gene: TRBJ2-7
CDR3 protein: CASRGQADEQYF; CDR3 DNA: TGTGCCAGCCGCGGACAGGCGGACGAGCAGTACTTC; clone size: few; D gene: TRBD1; V gene: TRBV7-9; J gene: TRBJ2-7
CDR3 protein: CASSPPGGQETQYF; CDR3 DNA: TGTGCCAGCAGTCCACCTGGGGGCCAAGAGACCCAGTACTTC; clone size: NA; D gene: NA; V gene: TRBV12-3/TRBV12-4; J gene: TRBJ2-5
CDR3 protein: CASSRDPILTGELFF; CDR3 DNA: TGTGCCAGCAGCCGAGACCCAATTCTAACCGGGGAGCTGTTTTTT; clone size: few; D gene: NA; V gene: TRBV27; J gene: TRBJ2-2
CDR3 protein: CASSQRNSPNQPQHF; CDR3 DNA: TGTGCCAGCAGCCAACGAAACAGTCCAAATCAGCCCCAGCATTTT; clone size: few; D gene: NA; V gene: TRBV4-2; J gene: TRBJ1-5
CDR3 protein: CASSPGGRSSYNEQFF; CDR3 DNA: TGTGCCAGCTCCCCCGGGGGCCGGAGCTCCTACAATGAGCAGTTCTTC; clone size: NA; D gene: NA; V gene: TRBV6-6; J gene: TRBJ2-1
CDR3 protein: CASSLGISSYNEQFF; CDR3 DNA: TGTGCCAGCAGCTTAGGGATCAGCTCCTACAATGAGCAGTTCTTC; clone size: many; D gene: NA; V gene: TRBV7-8; J gene: TRBJ2-1
CDR3 protein: CSASQGSGGLTDTQYF; CDR3 DNA: TGCAGTGCTAGCCAGGGGAGCGGGGGACTCACAGATACGCAGTATTTT; clone size: many; D gene: TRBD2; V gene: TRBV20-1; J gene: TRBJ2-3
CDR3 protein: CASSLNRMVYEQFF; CDR3 DNA: TGTGCCAGCAGCTTAAATAGGATGGTATATGAGCAGTTCTTC; clone size: NA; D gene: NA; V gene: TRBV7-2; J gene: TRBJ2-1
CDR3 protein: CSAQTGGRYNSPLHF; CDR3 DNA: TGCAGTGCGCAGACAGGGGGCCGCTATAATTCACCCCTCCACTTT; clone size: many; D gene: TRBD1; V gene: TRBV20-1; J gene: TRBJ1-6
CDR3 protein: CASSPRLAGGLSYEQYF; CDR3 DNA: TGTGCCAGCAGCCCCAGACTAGCGGGGGGCCTCTCCTACGAGCAGTACTTC; clone size: NA; D gene: TRBD2; V gene: TRBV3-1; J gene: TRBJ2-7
CDR3 protein: CASSPDPTQTQYF; CDR3 DNA: TGCGCCAGCAGCCCCGATCCCACCCAGACCCAGTACTTC; clone size: NA; D gene: NA; V gene: TRBV4-1; J gene: TRBJ2-5
CDR3 protein: CASSLGQGYSYEQYF; CDR3 DNA: TGCGCCAGCAGCTTGGGACAGGGCTACTCCTACGAGCAGTACTTC; clone size: many; D gene: TRBD1; V gene: TRBV5-1; J gene: TRBJ2-7
CDR3 protein: CSAIQDTQYF; CDR3 DNA: TGCAGTGCAATCCAAGATACGCAGTATTTT; clone size: many; D gene: NA; V gene: TRBV20-1; J gene: TRBJ2-3
CDR3 protein: CASSAGTEGLSLFF; CDR3 DNA: TGTGCCAGCAGCGCGGGGACAGAGGGCTTATCACTGTTCTTC; clone size: many; D gene: TRBD1; V gene: TRBV9; J gene: TRBJ2-1
CDR3 protein: CASSLAGQGTGEQFF; CDR3 DNA: TGTGCCAGCAGCTTAGCGGGACAGGGTACGGGTGAGCAGTTCTTC; clone size: NA; D gene: TRBD1; V gene: TRBV7-2; J gene: TRBJ2-1
CDR3 protein: CASSLGTGGETDTQYF; CDR3 DNA: TGTGCCAGCAGCTTAGGGACAGGGGGCGAAACAGATACGCAGTATTTT; clone size: few; D gene: TRBD1; V gene: TRBV5-5; J gene: TRBJ2-3
CDR3 protein: CASWTDMNTEAFF; CDR3 DNA: TGTGCCAGTTGGACAGACATGAACACTGAAGCTTTCTTT; clone size: many; D gene: NA; V gene: TRBV28; J gene: TRBJ1-1
CDR3 protein: CASSPRSGGHTEAFF; CDR3 DNA: TGTGCCAGCTCACCACGATCAGGGGGGCACACTGAAGCTTTCTTT; clone size: few; D gene: TRBD1; V gene: TRBV18; J gene: TRBJ1-1
CDR3 protein: CAWSDRGSNQPQHF; CDR3 DNA: TGTGCCTGGTCGGACAGGGGTTCCAATCAGCCCCAGCATTTT; clone size: many; D gene: TRBD1; V gene: TRBV30; J gene: TRBJ1-5
CDR3 protein: CASSEPYEQYF; CDR3 DNA: TGTGCCAGCAGTGAGCCCTACGAGCAGTACTTC; clone size: NA; D gene: NA; V gene: TRBV6-1; J gene: TRBJ2-7
CDR3 protein: CASSQATGKGNIQYF; CDR3 DNA: TGTGCCAGCAGTCAAGCAACAGGGAAGGGAAACATTCAGTACTTC; clone size: many; D gene: NA; V gene: TRBV6-5; J gene: TRBJ2-4
CDR3 protein: CASSPPSGINEQYF; CDR3 DNA: TGTGCCAGCAGCCCCCCCTCGGGGATAAACGAGCAGTACTTC; clone size: NA; D gene: NA; V gene: TRBV13; J gene: TRBJ2-7
CDR3 protein: CASSPLLGTKYF; CDR3 DNA: TGCGCCAGCAGCCCCCTGCTTGGAACAAAGTACTTC; clone size: few; D gene: NA; V gene: TRBV5-1; J gene: TRBJ2-5
CDR3 protein: CASRAGTGYNEQFF; CDR3 DNA: TGTGCCAGCAGGGCCGGGACTGGCTACAATGAGCAGTTCTTC; clone size: many; D gene: NA; V gene: TRBV9; J gene: TRBJ2-1
CDR3 protein: CASSYSGNSYTF; CDR3 DNA: TGTGCCAGCAGTTACTCGGGCAACAGCTACACCTTC; clone size: NA; D gene: NA; V gene: TRBV6-5; J gene: TRBJ1-2
CDR3 protein: CASSPVGGSWTEQYF; CDR3 DNA: TGCGCCAGCAGCCCGGTCGGGGGGTCGTGGACCGAGCAGTACTTC; clone size: many; D gene: TRBD2; V gene: TRBV5-1; J gene: TRBJ2-7
CDR3 protein: CASSSQTGANTGELFF; CDR3 DNA: TGTGCCAGCAGCTCACAGACAGGGGCGAACACCGGGGAGCTGTTTTTT; clone size: few; D gene: TRBD1; V gene: TRBV7-9; J gene: TRBJ2-2
CDR3 protein: CASSLYGYGYTF; CDR3 DNA: TGTGCCAGCAGTTTGTACGGGTATGGCTACACCTTC; clone size: few; D gene: NA; V gene: TRBV12-3/TRBV12-4; J gene: TRBJ1-2
CDR3 protein: CSVRQGTTGQYF; CDR3 DNA: TGCAGCGTGCGACAGGGTACGACAGGGCAGTACTTC; clone size: NA; D gene: TRBD1; V gene: TRBV29-1; J gene: TRBJ2-7
CDR3 protein: CASSVIAGSYQETQYF; CDR3 DNA: TGTGCCAGCAGCGTGATAGCGGGGAGCTACCAAGAGACCCAGTACTTC; clone size: many; D gene: TRBD2; V gene: TRBV11-2; J gene: TRBJ2-5
CDR3 protein: CASSLGVAGATDTQYF; CDR3 DNA: TGCGCCAGCAGCTTGGGTGTAGCGGGGGCCACAGATACGCAGTATTTT; clone size: NA; D gene: TRBD2; V gene: TRBV5-1; J gene: TRBJ2-3
CDR3 protein: CASSSQRVGTDTQYF; CDR3 DNA: TGTGCCAGCTCTTCCCAGAGGGTGGGGACAGATACGCAGTATTTT; clone size: NA; D gene: NA; V gene: TRBV18; J gene: TRBJ2-3
CDR3 protein: CASSTPHRAKPSDEQFF; CDR3 DNA: TGTGCCAGCAGCACGCCACACAGGGCAAAGCCATCGGATGAGCAGTTCTTC; clone size: NA; D gene: NA; V gene: TRBV11-2; J gene: TRBJ2-1
CDR3 protein: CASRLSYEQYF; CDR3 DNA: TGTGCCAGCAGACTCTCCTACGAGCAGTACTTC; clone size: many; D gene: NA; V gene: TRBV7-2; J gene: TRBJ2-7
CDR3 protein: CASSVGVGPSNYGYTF; CDR3 DNA: TGTGCCAGCAGCGTAGGGGTAGGGCCTTCGAACTATGGCTACACCTTC; clone size: many; D gene: NA; V gene: TRBV9; J gene: TRBJ1-2
CDR3 protein: CASSPRTGQTNIQYF; CDR3 DNA: TGTGCCAGCAGTCCGAGGACAGGACAAACCAACATTCAGTACTTC; clone size: NA; D gene: TRBD1; V gene: TRBV12-3/TRBV12-4; J gene: TRBJ2-4
CDR3 protein: CASSPREGYKGNEKLFF; CDR3 DNA: TGTGCCAGCTCACCACGTGAAGGGTATAAGGGGAATGAAAAACTGTTTTTT; clone size: NA; D gene: NA; V gene: TRBV18; J gene: TRBJ1-4
CDR3 protein: CASSYGTGRSYEQYF; CDR3 DNA: TGTGCCAGCAGCTACGGGACAGGACGTTCCTACGAGCAGTACTTC; clone size: many; D gene: TRBD1; V gene: TRBV5-5; J gene: TRBJ2-7
CDR3 protein: CASSPSRGLEQYF; CDR3 DNA: TGTGCCAGCTCACCATCGCGTGGGCTCGAGCAGTACTTC; clone size: few; D gene: NA; V gene: TRBV18; J gene: TRBJ2-7
CDR3 protein: CSAQQPASGLNIQYF; CDR3 DNA: TGCAGTGCACAACAACCGGCTAGCGGTCTAAACATTCAGTACTTC; clone size: few; D gene: TRBD2; V gene: TRBV20-1; J gene: TRBJ2-4
CDR3 protein: CSAKTGGPYNEQFF; CDR3 DNA: TGCAGTGCTAAGACGGGGGGGCCATACAATGAGCAGTTCTTC; clone size: few; D gene: TRBD2; V gene: TRBV20-1; J gene: TRBJ2-1
CDR3 protein: CASSQERNEKLFF; CDR3 DNA: TGTGCCAGCAGCCAAGAGAGGAATGAAAAACTGTTTTTT; clone size: NA; D gene: NA; V gene: TRBV5-8; J gene: TRBJ1-4
CDR3 protein: CASSLLHYPTSGGEGQYF; CDR3 DNA: TGCGCCAGCAGCCTCCTTCATTACCCGACTAGCGGGGGGGAAGGGCAGTACTTC; clone size: few; D gene: TRBD2; V gene: TRBV4-1; J gene: TRBJ2-7